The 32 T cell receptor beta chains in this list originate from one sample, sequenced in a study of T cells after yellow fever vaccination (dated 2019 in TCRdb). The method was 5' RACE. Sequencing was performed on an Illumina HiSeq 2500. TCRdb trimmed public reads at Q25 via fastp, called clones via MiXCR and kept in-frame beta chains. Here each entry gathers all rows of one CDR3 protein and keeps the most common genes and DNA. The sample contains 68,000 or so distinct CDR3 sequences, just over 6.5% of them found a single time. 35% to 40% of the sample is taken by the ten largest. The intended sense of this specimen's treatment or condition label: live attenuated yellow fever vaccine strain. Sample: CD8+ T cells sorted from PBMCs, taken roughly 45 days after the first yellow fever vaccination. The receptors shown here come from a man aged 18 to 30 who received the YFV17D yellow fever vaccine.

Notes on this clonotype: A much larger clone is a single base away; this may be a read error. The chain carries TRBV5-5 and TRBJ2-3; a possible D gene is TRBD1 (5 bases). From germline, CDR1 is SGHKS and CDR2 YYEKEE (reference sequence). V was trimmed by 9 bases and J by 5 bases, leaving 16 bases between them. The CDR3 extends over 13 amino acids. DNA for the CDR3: TGTGCCATCAGACCAGGGTTTGGAGATACGCAGTATTTT. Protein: CAIRPGFGDTQYF.

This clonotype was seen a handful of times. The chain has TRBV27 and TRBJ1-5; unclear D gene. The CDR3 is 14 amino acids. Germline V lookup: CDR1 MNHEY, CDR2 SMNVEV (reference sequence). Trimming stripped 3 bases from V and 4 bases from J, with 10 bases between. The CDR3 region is CASSFVGENQPQHF. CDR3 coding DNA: TGTGCCAGCAGTTTTGTTGGGGAAAATCAGCCCCAGCATTTT.

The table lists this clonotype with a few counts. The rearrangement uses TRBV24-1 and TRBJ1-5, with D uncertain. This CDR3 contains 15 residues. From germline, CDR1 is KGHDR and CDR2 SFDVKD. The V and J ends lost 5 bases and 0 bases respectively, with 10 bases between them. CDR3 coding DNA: TGTGCCACCAGTGCTAACAGTAATAGCAATCAGCCCCAGCATTTT. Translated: CATSANSNSNQPQHF.

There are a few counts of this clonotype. CDR3 loop: CASSFVGDGGELFF. Here the CDR3 DNA reads TGTGCCAGCAGTTTTGTGGGGGATGGCGGGGAGCTGTTTTTT. The rearrangement uses TRBV12-3 or TRBV12-4 and TRBJ2-2; either TRBD1 or TRBD2 may fit D (5 bases each). CDR3 size: 14 residues. V lost 3 bases to trimming and J lost 7 bases, with 12 bases between them.

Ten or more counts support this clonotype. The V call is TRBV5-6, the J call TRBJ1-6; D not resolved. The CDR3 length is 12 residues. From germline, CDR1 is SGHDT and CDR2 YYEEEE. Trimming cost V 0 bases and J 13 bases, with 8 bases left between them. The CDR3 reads CASSLGIGPLHF. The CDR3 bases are TGTGCCAGCAGCTTGGGTATCGGGCCCCTCCACTTT. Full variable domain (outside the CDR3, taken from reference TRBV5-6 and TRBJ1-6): DAGVTQSPTHLIKTRGQQVTLRCSPKSGHDTVSWYQQALGQGPQFIFQYYEEEERQRGNFPDRFSGHQFPNYSSELNVNALLLGDSALYLCASSLGIGPLHFGNGTRLTVT.

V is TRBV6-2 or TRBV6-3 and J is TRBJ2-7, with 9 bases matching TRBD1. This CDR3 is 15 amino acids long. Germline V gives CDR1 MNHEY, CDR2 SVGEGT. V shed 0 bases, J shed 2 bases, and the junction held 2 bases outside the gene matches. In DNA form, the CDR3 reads TGTGCCAGCAGTTACTCGACAGGGGGAACCTACGAGCAGTACGTC. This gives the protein CASSYSTGGTYEQYV.

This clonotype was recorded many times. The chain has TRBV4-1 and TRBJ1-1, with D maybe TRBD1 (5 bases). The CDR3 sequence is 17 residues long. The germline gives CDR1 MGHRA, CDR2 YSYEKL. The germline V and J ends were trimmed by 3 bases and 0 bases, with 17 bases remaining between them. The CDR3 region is CASSHDVRGGMNTEAFF. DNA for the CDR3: TGCGCCAGCAGCCACGATGTGAGGGGTGGGATGAACACTGAAGCTTTCTTT.

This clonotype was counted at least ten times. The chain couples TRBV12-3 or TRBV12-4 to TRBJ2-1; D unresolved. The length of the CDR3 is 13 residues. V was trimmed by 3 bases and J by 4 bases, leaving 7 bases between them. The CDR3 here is CASSLASYNEQFF. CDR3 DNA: TGTGCCAGCAGTTTGGCCAGTTACAATGAGCAGTTCTTC.

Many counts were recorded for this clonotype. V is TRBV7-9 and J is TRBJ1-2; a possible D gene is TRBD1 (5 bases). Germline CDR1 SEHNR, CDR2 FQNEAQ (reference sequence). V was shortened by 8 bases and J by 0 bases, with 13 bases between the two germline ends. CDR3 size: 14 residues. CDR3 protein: CASSDIFSNYGYTF. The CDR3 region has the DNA TGTGCCAGCTCGGACATTTTTTCTAACTATGGCTACACCTTC.

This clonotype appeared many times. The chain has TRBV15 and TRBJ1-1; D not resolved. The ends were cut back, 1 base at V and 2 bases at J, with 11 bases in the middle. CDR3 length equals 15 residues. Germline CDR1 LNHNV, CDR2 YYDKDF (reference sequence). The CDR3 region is CATSRGNSLNTEAFF. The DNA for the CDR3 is TGTGCCACCAGCAGAGGCAACAGCCTAAACACTGAAGCTTTCTTT.

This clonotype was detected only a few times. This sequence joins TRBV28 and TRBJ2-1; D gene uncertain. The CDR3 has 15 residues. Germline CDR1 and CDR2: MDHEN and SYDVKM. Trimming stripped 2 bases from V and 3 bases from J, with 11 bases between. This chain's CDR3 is CASSLAPNDYNEQFF. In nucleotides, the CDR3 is TGTGCCAGCAGTTTAGCCCCCAACGACTACAATGAGCAGTTCTTC.

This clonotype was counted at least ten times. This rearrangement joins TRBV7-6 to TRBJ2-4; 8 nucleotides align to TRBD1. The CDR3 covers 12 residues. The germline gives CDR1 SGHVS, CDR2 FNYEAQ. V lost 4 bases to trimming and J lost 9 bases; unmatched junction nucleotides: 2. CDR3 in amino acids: CASSSGTGIQYF. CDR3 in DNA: TGTGCCAGCAGCTCGGGGACAGGCATTCAGTACTTC. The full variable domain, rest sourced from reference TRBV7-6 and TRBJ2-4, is GAGVSQSPRYKVTKRGQDVALRCDPISGHVSLYWYRQALGQGPEFLTYFNYEAQQDKSGLPNDRFSAERPEGSISTLTIQRTEQRDSAMYRCASSSGTGIQYFGAGTRLSVL.

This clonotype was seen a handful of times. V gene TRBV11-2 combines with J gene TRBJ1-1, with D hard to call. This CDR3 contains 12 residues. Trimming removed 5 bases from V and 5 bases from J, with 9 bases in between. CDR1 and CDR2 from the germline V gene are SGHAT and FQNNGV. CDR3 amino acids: CASSAGPTEAFF. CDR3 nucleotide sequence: TGTGCCAGCAGCGCCGGACCGACTGAAGCTTTCTTT.

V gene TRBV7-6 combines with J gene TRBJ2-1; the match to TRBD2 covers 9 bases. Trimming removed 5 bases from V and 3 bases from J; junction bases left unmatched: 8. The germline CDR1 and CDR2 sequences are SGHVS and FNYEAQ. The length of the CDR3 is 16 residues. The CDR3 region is CASSPRPSGDYNEQFF. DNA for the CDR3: TGTGCCAGCAGCCCCCGACCTAGCGGGGACTACAATGAGCAGTTCTTC.

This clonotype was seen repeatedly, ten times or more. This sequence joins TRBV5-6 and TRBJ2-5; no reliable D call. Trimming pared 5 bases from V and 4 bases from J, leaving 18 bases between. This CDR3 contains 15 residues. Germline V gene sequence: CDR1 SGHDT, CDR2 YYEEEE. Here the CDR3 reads CASSVAVGVGETQYF. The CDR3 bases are TGTGCCAGCAGTGTGGCCGTGGGCGTCGGAGAGACCCAGTACTTC. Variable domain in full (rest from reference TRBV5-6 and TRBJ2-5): DAGVTQSPTHLIKTRGQQVTLRCSPKSGHDTVSWYQQALGQGPQFIFQYYEEEERQRGNFPDRFSGHQFPNYSSELNVNALLLGDSALYLCASSVAVGVGETQYFGPGTRLLVL.

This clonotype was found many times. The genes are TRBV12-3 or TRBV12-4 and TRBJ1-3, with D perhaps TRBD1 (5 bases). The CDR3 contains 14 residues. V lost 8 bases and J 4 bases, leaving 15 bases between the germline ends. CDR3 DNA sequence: TGTGCCAGCGTAACGCCAGGGTTCGGAAACACCATATATTTT. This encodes CASVTPGFGNTIYF.

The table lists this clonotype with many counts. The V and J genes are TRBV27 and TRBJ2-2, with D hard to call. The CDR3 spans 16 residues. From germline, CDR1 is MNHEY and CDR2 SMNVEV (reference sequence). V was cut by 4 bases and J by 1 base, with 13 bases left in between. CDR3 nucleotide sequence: TGTGCCAGCAGTTATGCAAGGGAAGAGAACACCGGGGAGCTGTTTTTT. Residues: CASSYAREENTGELFF.

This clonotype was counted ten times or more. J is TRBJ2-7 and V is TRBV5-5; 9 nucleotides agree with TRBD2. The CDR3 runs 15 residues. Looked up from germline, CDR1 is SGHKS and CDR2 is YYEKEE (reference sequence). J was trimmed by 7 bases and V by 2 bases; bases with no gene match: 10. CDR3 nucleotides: TGTGCCAGCAGCTTTGGGGCGGGGGGGCTAGATGAGCAGTACGTC. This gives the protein CASSFGAGGLDEQYV.

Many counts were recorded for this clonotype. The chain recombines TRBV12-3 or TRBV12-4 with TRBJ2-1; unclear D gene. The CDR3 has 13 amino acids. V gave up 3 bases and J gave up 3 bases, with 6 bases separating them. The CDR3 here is CASSFPNYNEQFF. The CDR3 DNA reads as TGTGCCAGCAGTTTTCCCAACTACAATGAGCAGTTCTTC.

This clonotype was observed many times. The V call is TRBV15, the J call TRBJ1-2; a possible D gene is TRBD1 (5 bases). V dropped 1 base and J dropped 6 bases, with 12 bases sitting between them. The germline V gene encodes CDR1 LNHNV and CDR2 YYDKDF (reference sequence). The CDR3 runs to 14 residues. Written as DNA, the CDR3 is TGTGCCACCAGCAGAGGGACAAGGGGTGATGGCTACACCTTC. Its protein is CATSRGTRGDGYTF.

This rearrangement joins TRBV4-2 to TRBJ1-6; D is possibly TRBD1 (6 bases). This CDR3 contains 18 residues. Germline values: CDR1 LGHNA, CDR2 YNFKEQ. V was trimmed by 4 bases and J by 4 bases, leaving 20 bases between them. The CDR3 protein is CASSLTGAIISYNSPLHF. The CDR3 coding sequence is TGTGCCAGCAGCCTGACAGGAGCCATTATTTCTTATAATTCACCCCTCCACTTT.

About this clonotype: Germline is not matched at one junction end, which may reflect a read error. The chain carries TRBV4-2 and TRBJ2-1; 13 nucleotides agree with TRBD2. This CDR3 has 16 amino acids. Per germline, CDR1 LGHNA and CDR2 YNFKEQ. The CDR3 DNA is TGTGCCAGCAGCCTAGGGGAGGCGACTAGCGGGGGGACCCCGGTCTTC. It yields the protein CASSLGEATSGGTPVF.

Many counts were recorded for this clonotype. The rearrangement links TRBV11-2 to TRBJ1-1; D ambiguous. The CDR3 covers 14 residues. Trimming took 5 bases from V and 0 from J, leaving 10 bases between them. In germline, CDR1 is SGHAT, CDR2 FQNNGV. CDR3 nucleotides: TGTGCCAGCAGCCCCGAGGGAATGAACACTGAAGCTTTCTTT. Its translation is CASSPEGMNTEAFF.

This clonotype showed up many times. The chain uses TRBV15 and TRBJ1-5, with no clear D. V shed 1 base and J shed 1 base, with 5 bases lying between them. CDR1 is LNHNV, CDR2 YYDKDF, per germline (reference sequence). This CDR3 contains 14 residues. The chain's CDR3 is CATSRVSSNQPQHF. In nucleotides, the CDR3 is TGTGCCACCAGCAGAGTTAGCAGCAATCAGCCCCAGCATTTT.

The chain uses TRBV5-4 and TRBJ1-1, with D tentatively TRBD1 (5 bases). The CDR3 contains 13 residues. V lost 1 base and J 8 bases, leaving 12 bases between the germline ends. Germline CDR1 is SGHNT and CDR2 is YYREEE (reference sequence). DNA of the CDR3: TGTGCCAGCAGCTTGACAGGTTCCTACGAAGCTTTCTTT. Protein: CASSLTGSYEAFF.

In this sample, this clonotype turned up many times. DNA for the CDR3: TGTGCCAGCAGCTTACAAAGGGTGTACACTGAAGCTTTCTTT. Amino acid sequence: CASSLQRVYTEAFF. J is TRBJ1-1 and V is TRBV5-5; D is ambiguous. This CDR3 has 14 residues. V was trimmed by 2 bases and J by 3 bases, leaving 11 bases between them. CDR1 is SGHKS and CDR2 is YYEKEE in the germline V gene (reference sequence). Together with reference TRBV5-5 and TRBJ1-1, the CDR3 gives the full variable domain: DAGVTQSPTHLIKTRGQQVTLRCSPISGHKSVSWYQQVLGQGPQFIFQYYEKEERGRGNFPDRFSARQFPNYSSELNVNALLLGDSALYLCASSLQRVYTEAFFGQGTRLTVV.

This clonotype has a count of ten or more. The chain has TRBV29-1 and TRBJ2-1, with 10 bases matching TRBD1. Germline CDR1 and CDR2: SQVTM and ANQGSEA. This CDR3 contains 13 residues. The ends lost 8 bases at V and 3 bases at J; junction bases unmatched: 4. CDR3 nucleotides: TGCAGCTGGGGGACAGGGGACTACAATGAGCAGTTCTTC. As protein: CSWGTGDYNEQFF.

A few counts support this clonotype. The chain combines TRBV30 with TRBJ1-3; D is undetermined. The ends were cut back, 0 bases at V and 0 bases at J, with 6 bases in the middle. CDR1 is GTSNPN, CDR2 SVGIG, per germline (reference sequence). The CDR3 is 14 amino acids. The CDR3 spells CAWSVGVSGNTIYF. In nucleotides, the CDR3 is TGTGCCTGGAGTGTTGGGGTCTCTGGAAACACCATATATTTT.

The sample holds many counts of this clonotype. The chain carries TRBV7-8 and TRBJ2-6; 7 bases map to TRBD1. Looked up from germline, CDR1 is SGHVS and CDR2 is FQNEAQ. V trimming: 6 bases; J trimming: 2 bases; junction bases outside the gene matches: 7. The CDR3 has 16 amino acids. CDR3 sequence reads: CASRILGTAGANVLTF. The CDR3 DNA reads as TGTGCCAGCAGAATACTAGGGACAGCTGGGGCCAACGTCCTGACTTTC.

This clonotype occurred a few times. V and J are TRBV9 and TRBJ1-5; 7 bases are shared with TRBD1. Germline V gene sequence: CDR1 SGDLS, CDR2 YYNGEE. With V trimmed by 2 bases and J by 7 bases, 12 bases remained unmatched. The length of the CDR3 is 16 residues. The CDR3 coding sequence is TGTGCCAGCAGCGTTTTGCGTGAGGACAGGACCCAGCCCCAGCATTTT. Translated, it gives CASSVLREDRTQPQHF.

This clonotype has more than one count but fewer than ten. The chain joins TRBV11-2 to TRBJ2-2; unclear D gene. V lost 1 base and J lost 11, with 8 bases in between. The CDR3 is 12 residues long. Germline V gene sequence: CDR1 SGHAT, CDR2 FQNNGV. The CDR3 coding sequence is TGTGCCAGCAGCTTAGCCTCGGTAGAGCTGTTTTTT. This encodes CASSLASVELFF.

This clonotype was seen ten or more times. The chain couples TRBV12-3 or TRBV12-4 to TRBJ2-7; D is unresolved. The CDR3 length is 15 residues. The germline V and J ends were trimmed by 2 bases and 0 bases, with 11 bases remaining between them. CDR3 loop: CASSLLVTHSYEQYF. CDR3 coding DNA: TGTGCCAGCAGTTTACTCGTGACGCACTCCTACGAGCAGTACTTC.